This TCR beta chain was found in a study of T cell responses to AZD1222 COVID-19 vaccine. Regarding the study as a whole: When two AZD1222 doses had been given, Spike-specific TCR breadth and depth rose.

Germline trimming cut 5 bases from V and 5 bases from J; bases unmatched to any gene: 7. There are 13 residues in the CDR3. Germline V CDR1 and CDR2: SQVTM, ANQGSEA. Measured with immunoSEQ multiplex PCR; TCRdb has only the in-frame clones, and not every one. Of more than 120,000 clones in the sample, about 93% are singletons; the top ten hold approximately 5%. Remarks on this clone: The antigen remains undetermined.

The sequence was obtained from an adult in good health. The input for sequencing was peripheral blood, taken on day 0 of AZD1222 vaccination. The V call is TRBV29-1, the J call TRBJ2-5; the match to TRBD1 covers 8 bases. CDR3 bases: TGCAGCGTTATAGGACAGGGAGGCGAGACCCAGTACTTC. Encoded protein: CSVIGQGGETQYF.